Following are 13 T cell receptor beta chains from one sample sequenced in a study of response to subunit inactivated influenza vaccine (dated by TCRdb to 2017 to 2018). Library preparation employed RT-PCR. This sample was sequenced with an Illumina HiSeq 2500. TCRdb redid the processing of the public reads, applying fastp at Q25 and MiXCR, and retained in-frame beta chains. All rows with the same CDR3 protein become a single entry with the most common DNA and genes. The sample records roughly 760,000 distinct CDR3 sequences, approximately 22% of which are singletons. The biggest ten clones account for 10% of the sample. The input for sequencing was PBMCs from blood, taken roughly 5 days after vaccination. The receptors stem from a man in his fifties who received an inactivated influenza vaccine. Donor details come from another sample of the same person, matched by shared clones.

The CDR3 DNA follows: TGTGCCAGCAGTACTTCTTTCACGATGTTTTTT. Its protein product is CASSTSFTMFF. The chain links TRBV11-2 to TRBJ1-4, with no clear D. Trimming shortened V by 6 bases and J by 15 bases, and 14 bases separated the two germline ends. CDR3 length: 11 amino acids. CDR1 and CDR2 from the germline V gene are SGHAT and FQNNGV. Full variable domain (missing parts from reference TRBV11-2 and TRBJ1-4): EAGVAQSPRYKIIEKRQSVAFWCNPISGHATLYWYQQILGQGPKLLIQFQNNGVVDDSQLPKDRFSAERLKGVDSTLKIQPAKLEDSAVYLCASSTSFTMFFGSGTQLSVL.

The chain recombines TRBV5-1 with TRBJ2-7; weak D call: TRBD2 (6 bases). CDR3 length: 14 residues. Germline CDR1 is SGHRS and CDR2 is YFSETQ. Trimming took 4 bases from V and 3 from J, leaving 14 bases between them. DNA of the CDR3: TGCGCCAGCAGCGCCCCGGGAGAAAGCTACGAGCAGTACTTC. Protein sequence: CASSAPGESYEQYF.

This chain connects TRBV27 to TRBJ2-7; D is undetermined. V lost 7 bases, J lost 5 bases, and 12 bases lay in between. Germline V lookup: CDR1 MNHEY, CDR2 SMNVEV (reference sequence). The CDR3 has 12 amino acids. For the CDR3, the DNA is TGTGCCAGCAAGTCAGGTTTCAACGAGCAGTACTTC. Translated: CASKSGFNEQYF.

The V gene is TRBV3-1, the J gene TRBJ2-2; either TRBD1 or TRBD2 may fit D (6 bases each). Germline V lookup: CDR1 LGHDT, CDR2 YNNKEL (reference sequence). The CDR3 sequence is 15 residues long. The ends were cut back, 6 bases at V and 4 bases at J, with 15 bases in the middle. The CDR3 sequence is CASRQTGAPTGELFF. The CDR3 bases are TGTGCCAGCAGACAGACGGGGGCGCCCACCGGGGAGCTGTTTTTT.

J is TRBJ2-4 and V is TRBV6-1; 15 bases line up with TRBD2. This CDR3 contains 16 residues. V gave up 6 bases and J gave up 8 bases; unmatched junction bases: 8. Germline V gene sequence: CDR1 MNHNS, CDR2 SASEGT. The CDR3 loop reads CASSQGLAGGNHIQYF. CDR3 nucleotides: TGTGCCAGCAGCCAGGGACTAGCGGGAGGTAACCACATTCAGTACTTC.

The V gene is TRBV29-1, the J gene TRBJ2-5, with 9 bases matching TRBD2. Germline values: CDR1 SQVTM, CDR2 ANQGSEA. CDR3 length equals 14 residues. V dropped 2 bases and J dropped 5; count of bases not matched to a gene: 6. CDR3: CSVEKQRGVETQYF. CDR3 bases: TGCAGCGTTGAAAAGCAGCGGGGGGTCGAGACCCAGTACTTC. The variable domain in full, with the rest retrieved from reference TRBV29-1 and TRBJ2-5, is SAVISQKPSRDICQRGTSLTIQCQVDSQVTMMFWYRQQPGQSLTLIATANQGSEATYESGFVIDKFPISRPNLTFSTLTVSNMSPEDSSIYLCSVEKQRGVETQYFGPGTRLLVL.

The rearrangement joins TRBV10-2 to TRBJ2-5; 10 nucleotides align to TRBD2. Germline CDR1 is WSHSY and CDR2 is SAAADI. The CDR3 has 19 amino acids. V was clipped by 3 bases and J by 2 bases; unmatched bases: 15. For the CDR3, the DNA is TGCGCCAGCAGTGATTCCCACTCAACTAGCGGGGAGGAACAAGAGACCCAGTACTTC. Residues: CASSDSHSTSGEEQETQYF.

V gene TRBV18 combines with J gene TRBJ2-1; D remains unclear. CDR3 length equals 14 residues. Germline CDR1 KGHSH, CDR2 LQKENI. The V end lost 4 bases, the J end lost 5 bases, and 12 bases lay between the germline ends. The CDR3 loop is CASSLGLVHNEQFF. In DNA, the CDR3 is TGTGCCAGCTCACTGGGTCTAGTCCACAATGAGCAGTTCTTC.

The sample holds a few counts of this clonotype. This chain links TRBV11-2 with TRBJ2-2; a possible D gene is TRBD1 (7 bases). Trimming removed 1 base from V and 4 bases from J, with 13 bases in between. Per the germline V gene, CDR1 is SGHAT and CDR2 is FQNNGV. CDR3 length: 16 amino acids. The CDR3 sequence is CASSLVLQGGTGELFF. In DNA, the CDR3 is TGTGCCAGCAGCTTAGTGCTCCAGGGGGGCACCGGGGAGCTGTTTTTT.

In its sample, this clonotype was seen many times. The rearrangement joins TRBV4-2 to TRBJ2-5; D ambiguous. The length of the CDR3 is 14 residues. Germline V gene sequence: CDR1 LGHNA, CDR2 YNFKEQ. Trimming removed 4 bases at V and 2 bases at J, with 11 bases between. The CDR3 reads CASSLPGSQETQYF. The CDR3 DNA sequence: TGTGCCAGCAGCCTCCCAGGCTCACAAGAGACCCAGTACTTC.

This clonotype has just a few counts. Here the CDR3 DNA reads TGTGCCAGCAGCCAACCGGGCAAAACGCGTGAGCAGTACTTC. Its translation: CASSQPGKTREQYF. This chain uses TRBV3-1 with TRBJ2-7; D remains unclear. V was shortened by 2 bases and J by 7 bases, with 15 bases between the two germline ends. Germline loops: CDR1 LGHDT, CDR2 YNNKEL (reference sequence). This CDR3 has 14 amino acids.

This clonotype has just a few counts. The J gene is TRBJ2-1, the V gene TRBV4-1; D unclear. V dropped 0 bases and J dropped 6 bases, with 15 bases sitting between them. Germline V CDR1 and CDR2: MGHRA, YSYEKL. The length of the CDR3 is 16 residues. The CDR3 loop reads CASSQDPSRRTNEQFF. In DNA, the CDR3 is TGCGCCAGCAGCCAAGATCCCAGCAGGCGGACCAATGAGCAGTTCTTC.

In its sample, this clonotype was seen a few times. The rearrangement links TRBV9 to TRBJ2-6, with D uncertain. Germline V gene sequence: CDR1 SGDLS, CDR2 YYNGEE. V lost 4 bases to trimming and J lost 0 bases, with 8 bases between them. The CDR3 has 15 amino acids. The CDR3 sequence is CASSRTHSGANVLTF. In nucleotides, the CDR3 is TGTGCCAGCAGCAGAACGCACTCTGGGGCCAACGTCCTGACTTTC.